The rows below give T cell receptor beta chains drawn from one sample of a study of CD8 T cells in Susac syndrome. From the immunoSEQ multiplex PCR reads, TCRdb called clonotypes with MiXCR, one entry per CDR3 protein. The sample carries 130,000 to 150,000 distinct CDR3 sequences, approximately 94% recorded once. The specimen was CD4+ T cells from PBMCs. The receptors here all came from a human donor in good health. Both conserved end residues are part of each CDR3. The D gene is left open where the match is weak. Size values are once, few and many counts, or a class for expanded clones, and some rows have none.

- | TRBJ1-5 | - | TRBV4-1 | TGCGCCAGCAGCCAACTGACCAGTCAGCCCCAGCATTTT | CASSQLTSQPQHF
TRBD1 | TRBJ2-5 | once | TRBV5-5 | TGTGCCAGCAGCTTGAGACTACAGGGGGCCCAAGAGACCCAGTACTTC | CASSLRLQGAQETQYF
- | TRBJ2-1 | - | TRBV5-4 | TGTGCCAGCAGTCGTAAGTGGGACCCCTACAATGAGCAGTTCTTC | CASSRKWDPYNEQFF
TRBD2 | TRBJ2-7 | - | TRBV2 | TGTGCCAGCAGTGAACGGCTAGCGGGTAACGAGCAGTACTTC | CASSERLAGNEQYF
- | TRBJ1-5 | - | TRBV20-1 | TGCAGTGCTAGTCAACCGGGACAGCCCCAGCATTTT | CSASQPGQPQHF
- | TRBJ1-1 | - | TRBV5-1 | TGCGCCAGCAGCTTGTTGGGGGGCACTGAAGCTTTCTTT | CASSLLGGTEAFF
TRBD1 | TRBJ2-5 | - | TRBV10-3 | TGTGCCATCAGAGGTTCCGGGACAGGGGATCATGGAGGGGAGACCCAGTACTTC | CAIRGSGTGDHGGETQYF
- | TRBJ2-1 | - | TRBV27 | TGTGCCAGCAGTCCTAGGCAGGAGATCGGCTACAATGAGCAGTTCTTC | CASSPRQEIGYNEQFF
- | TRBJ1-2 | - | TRBV5-1 | TGCGCCAGCAGCTTGCAGCCGTCTAACTATGGCTACACCTTC | CASSLQPSNYGYTF
TRBD2 | TRBJ2-3 | - | TRBV20-1 | TGCAGTGCTAGTAGCGGGAGGGCCCCAGATACGCAGTATTTT | CSASSGRAPDTQYF
TRBD1 | TRBJ2-2 | - | TRBV24-1 | TGTGCCACCGAGGGTACAGGGGACACCGGGGAGCTGTTTTTT | CATEGTGDTGELFF
- | TRBJ2-5 | - | TRBV4-1 | TGCGCCAGCAGCCAAGCCCAATTGGAGACCCAGTACTTC | CASSQAQLETQYF
- | TRBJ2-1 | - | TRBV18 | TGTGCCAGCTCACCAAGCCTAGCTGCTACCTACAATGAGCAGTTCTTC | CASSPSLAATYNEQFF
TRBD1 | TRBJ2-3 | - | TRBV20-1 | TGCAGTGCTAGAGAGGGAAAGGGGGCATATACGCAGTATTTT | CSAREGKGAYTQYF
- | TRBJ2-5 | - | TRBV5-1 | TGTGCCAGCAGTCTCGGAGTGGAGACCCAGTACTTC | CASSLGVETQYF
- | TRBJ1-2 | - | TRBV3-1 | TGTGCCAGCAGCGGAGTCGGGGGTAGAAACTATGGCTACACCTTC | CASSGVGGRNYGYTF
TRBD1 | TRBJ1-1 | - | TRBV25-1 | TGTGCCAGCAGGATACAGGGGTCCTCGGGTGAAGCTTTCTTT | CASRIQGSSGEAFF
- | TRBJ1-5 | - | TRBV5-1 | TGCGCCAGCAGCTTGACAGTCGATCAGCCCCAGCATTTT | CASSLTVDQPQHF
TRBD1 | TRBJ2-7 | - | TRBV12-3/TRBV12-4 | TGTGCCAGCAGTTTTAGGCAGGGGGCCGCCTACGAGCAGTACTTC | CASSFRQGAAYEQYF
- | TRBJ1-2 | - | TRBV9 | TGTGCCAGCAGAGGGGGGGGACGTTTTAACTATGGCTACACCTTC | CASRGGGRFNYGYTF
- | TRBJ1-4 | - | TRBV6-2/TRBV6-3 | TGTGCCAGCAGACCCGACGGTAATGAAAAACTGTTTTTT | CASRPDGNEKLFF
- | TRBJ2-5 | - | TRBV27 | TGTGCCAGCGCCAACGAAAGGGCGGGGGAGACCCAGTACTTC | CASANERAGETQYF
- | TRBJ2-6 | - | TRBV19 | TGTGCCAGTAGTCAGGGGGGGGCCAACGTCCTGACTTTC | CASSQGGANVLTF
TRBD1 | TRBJ1-2 | - | TRBV29-1 | TGCAGCGTTGATGAAGGATGGGCAGGGGGATCGGCCTCTAACTATGGCTACACCTTC | CSVDEGWAGGSASNYGYTF
- | TRBJ2-1 | once | TRBV20-1 | TGCAGTGCTGGAAGACGATTGGGCCGTAATGAGCAGTTCTTC | CSAGRRLGRNEQFF
TRBD2 | TRBJ2-1 | - | TRBV29-1 | TGCAGCGTCGGACTAGCGGGGGCCCCCAATGAGCAGTTCTTC | CSVGLAGAPNEQFF
TRBD1 | TRBJ1-2 | - | TRBV6-5 | TGTGCCAGCAGTTACGGGACAGGGTCCTATGGCTACACCTTC | CASSYGTGSYGYTF
- | TRBJ2-1 | - | TRBV11-2 | TGTGCCAGCAGCTCGGAGGGGCTCTCCTACAATGAGCAGTTCTTC | CASSSEGLSYNEQFF
- | TRBJ1-5 | - | TRBV2 | TGTGCCAGCAGGGTAGGTCCCCAGCCCCAGCATTTT | CASRVGPQPQHF
- | TRBJ2-1 | once | TRBV10-3 | TGTGCCATCACCCGAACTAGGGACAATGAGCAGTTCTTC | CAITRTRDNEQFF
TRBD1 | TRBJ2-5 | - | TRBV10-3 | TGTGCCATCAGGACAGGGAGCGCGGGGACCCAGTACTTC | CAIRTGSAGTQYF
TRBD2 | TRBJ2-1 | - | TRBV12-3/TRBV12-4 | TGTGCCAGCAGCCCTACCCTTGGGGGGACTAGCGGGAACTCCTACAATGAGCAGTTCTTC | CASSPTLGGTSGNSYNEQFF
TRBD1 | TRBJ1-2 | few | TRBV6-4 | TGTGCCAGCTCGGGACAGGGGGGTGGCTACACCTTC | CASSGQGGGYTF